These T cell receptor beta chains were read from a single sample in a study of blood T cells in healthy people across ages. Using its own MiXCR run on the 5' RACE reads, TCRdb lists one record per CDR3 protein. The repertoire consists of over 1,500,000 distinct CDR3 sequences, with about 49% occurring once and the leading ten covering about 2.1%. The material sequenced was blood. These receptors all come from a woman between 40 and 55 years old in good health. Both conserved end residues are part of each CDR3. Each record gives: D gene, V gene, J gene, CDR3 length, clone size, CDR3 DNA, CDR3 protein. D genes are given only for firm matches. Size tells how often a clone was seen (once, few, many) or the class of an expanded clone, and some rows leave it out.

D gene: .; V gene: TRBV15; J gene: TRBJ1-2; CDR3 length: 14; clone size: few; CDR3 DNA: TGTGCCACCAGCAGAGATCTACGGACCTATGGCTACACCTTC; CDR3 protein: CATSRDLRTYGYTF
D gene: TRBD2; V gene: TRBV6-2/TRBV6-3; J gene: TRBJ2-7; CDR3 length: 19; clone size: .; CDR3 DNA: TGTGCCAGCAGTTACCAAAGACTAGCGGGGGGGCAACCCGTCCGCGAGCAGTACTTC; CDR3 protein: CASSYQRLAGGQPVREQYF
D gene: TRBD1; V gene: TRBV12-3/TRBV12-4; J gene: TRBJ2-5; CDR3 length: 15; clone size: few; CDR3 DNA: TGTGCCAGCAGAGCGATGTCCGGGACAGGGGGTGCGCAGTACTTC; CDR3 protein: CASRAMSGTGGAQYF
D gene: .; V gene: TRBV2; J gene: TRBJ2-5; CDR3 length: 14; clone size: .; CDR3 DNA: TGTGCCAGCAGTGGGTCGGGACGTAGTTCTGAGCAGTACTTC; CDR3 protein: CASSGSGRSSEQYF
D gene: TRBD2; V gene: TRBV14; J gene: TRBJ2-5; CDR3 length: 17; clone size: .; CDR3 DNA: TGTGCCAGCAGCCAAGATAGGCTAGCGGGTCTCCAAGAGACCCAGTACTTC; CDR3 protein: CASSQDRLAGLQETQYF
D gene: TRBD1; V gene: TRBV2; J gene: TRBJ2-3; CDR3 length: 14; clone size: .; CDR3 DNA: TGTGCCAGCAGAGACAGGGGTAGCACAGATACGCAGTATTTT; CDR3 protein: CASRDRGSTDTQYF
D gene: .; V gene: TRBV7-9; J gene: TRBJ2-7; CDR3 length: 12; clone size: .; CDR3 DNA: TGTGCCAGCAGTAGAAGGAACTCCGAGCAGTACTTC; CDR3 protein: CASSRRNSEQYF
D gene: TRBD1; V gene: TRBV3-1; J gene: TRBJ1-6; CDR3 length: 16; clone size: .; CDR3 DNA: TGTGCCAGCAGCCAAGGGTGGTCAGGGGGTAATTCACCCCTCCACTTT; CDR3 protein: CASSQGWSGGNSPLHF
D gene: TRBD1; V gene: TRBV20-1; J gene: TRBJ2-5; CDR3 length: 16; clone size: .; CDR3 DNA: TGCAGTGCTAGAGAAGGGGGGACAGGGGGCCAAGAGACCCAGTACTTC; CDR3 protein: CSAREGGTGGQETQYF
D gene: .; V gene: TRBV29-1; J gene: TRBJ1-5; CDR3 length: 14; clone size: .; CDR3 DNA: TGCAGCGTTACATCAGGGAATAGCAATCAGCCCCAGCATTTT; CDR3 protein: CSVTSGNSNQPQHF
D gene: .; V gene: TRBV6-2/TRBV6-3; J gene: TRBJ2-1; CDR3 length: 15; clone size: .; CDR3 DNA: TGTGCCAGCAGTTACGGGCCCCCCGGCTACAATGAGCAGTTCTTC; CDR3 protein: CASSYGPPGYNEQFF
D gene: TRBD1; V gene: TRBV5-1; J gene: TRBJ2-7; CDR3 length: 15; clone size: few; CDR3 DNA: TGCGCCAGCAGTCCCGGGACAGGGAGTTTCCACGAGCAGTACTTC; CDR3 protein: CASSPGTGSFHEQYF
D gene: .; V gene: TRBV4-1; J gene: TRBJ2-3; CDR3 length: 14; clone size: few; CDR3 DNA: TGCGCCAGCAGCCAACCGGGGAACACAGATACGCAGTATTTT; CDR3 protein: CASSQPGNTDTQYF
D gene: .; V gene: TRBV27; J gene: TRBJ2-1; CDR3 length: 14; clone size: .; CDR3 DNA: TGTGCCAGCAGCTTCTATGGCTCCTACAATGAGCAGTTCTTC; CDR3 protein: CASSFYGSYNEQFF
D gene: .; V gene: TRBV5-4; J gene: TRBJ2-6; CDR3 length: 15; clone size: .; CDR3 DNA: TGTGCCAGCAGCTCAGCCGCGAGTTTGGCCAACGTCCTGACTTTC; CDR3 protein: CASSSAASLANVLTF
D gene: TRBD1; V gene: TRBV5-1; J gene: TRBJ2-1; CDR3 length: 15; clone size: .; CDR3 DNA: TGCGCCAGCAGCTCCCGGGACAGGGGATCCGCTGAGCAGTTCTTC; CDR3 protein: CASSSRDRGSAEQFF
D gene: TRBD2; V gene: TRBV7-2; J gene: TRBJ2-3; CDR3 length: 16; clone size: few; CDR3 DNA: TGTGCCAGCAGCTCCTGGACTAGCTGGGACGGAGATACGCAGTATTTT; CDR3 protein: CASSSWTSWDGDTQYF
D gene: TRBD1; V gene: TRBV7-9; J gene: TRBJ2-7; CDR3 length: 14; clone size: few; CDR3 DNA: TGTGCCAGCAGCTTGGACAGGGACCCCTACGAGCAGTACTTC; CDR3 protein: CASSLDRDPYEQYF
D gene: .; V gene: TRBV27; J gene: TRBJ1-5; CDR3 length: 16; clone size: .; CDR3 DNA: TGTGCCAGCAGTACCCTGTCGGGGATCAGCAATCAGCCCCAGCATTTT; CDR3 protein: CASSTLSGISNQPQHF
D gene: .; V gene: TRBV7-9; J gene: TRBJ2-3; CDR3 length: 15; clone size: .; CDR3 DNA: TGTGCCAGCACCGAACCCCGGGATCTCACAGATACGCAGTATTTT; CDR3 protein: CASTEPRDLTDTQYF
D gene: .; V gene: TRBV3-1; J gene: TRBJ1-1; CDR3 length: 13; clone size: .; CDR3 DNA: TGTGCCAGCAGCCAAGAGGTGAACACTGAAGCTTTCTTT; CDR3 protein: CASSQEVNTEAFF
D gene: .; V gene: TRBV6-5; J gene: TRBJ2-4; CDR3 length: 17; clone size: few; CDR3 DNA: TGTGCCAGCAGTTACGACAGGGGCGGGGGGGCCAAAAACATTCAGTACTTC; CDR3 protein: CASSYDRGGGAKNIQYF
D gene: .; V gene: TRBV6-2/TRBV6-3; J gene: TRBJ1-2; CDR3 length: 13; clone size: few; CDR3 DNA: TGTGCCAGCAGTCAAGAGCCGGGACGCGGCTACACCTTC; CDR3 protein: CASSQEPGRGYTF
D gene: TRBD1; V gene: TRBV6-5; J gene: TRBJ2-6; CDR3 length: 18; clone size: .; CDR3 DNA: TGTGCCAGCAGTTTCCGCGGGACAGGGAACCCTGGGGCCAACGTCCTGACTTTC; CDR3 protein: CASSFRGTGNPGANVLTF
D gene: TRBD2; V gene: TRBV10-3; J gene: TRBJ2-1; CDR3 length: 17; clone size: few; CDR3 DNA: TGTGCCATCAGTGGCCACGATAGCGGGGCGACCTTGGATGAGCAGTTCTTC; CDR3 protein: CAISGHDSGATLDEQFF
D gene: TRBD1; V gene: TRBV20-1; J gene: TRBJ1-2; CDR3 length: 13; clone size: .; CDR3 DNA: TGCAGTGCTAGTACAGGGGACGTCTATGGCTACACCTTC; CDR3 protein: CSASTGDVYGYTF
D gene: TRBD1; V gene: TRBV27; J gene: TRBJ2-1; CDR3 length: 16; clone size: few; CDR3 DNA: TGTGCCAGCAGTTTTCGCTCCGGGACAGGGTTAAATGAGCAGTTCTTC; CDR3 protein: CASSFRSGTGLNEQFF
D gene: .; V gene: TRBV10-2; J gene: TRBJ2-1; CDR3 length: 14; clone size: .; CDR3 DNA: TGCGCCAGCAGTGAAAGTCCCTACGGCAATGAGCAGTTCTTC; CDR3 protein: CASSESPYGNEQFF
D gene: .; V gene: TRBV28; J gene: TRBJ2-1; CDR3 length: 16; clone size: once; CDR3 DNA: TGTGCCAGCAGTTTAATCGCTGTCAACCGCGGGAATGAGCAGTTCTTC; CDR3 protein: CASSLIAVNRGNEQFF
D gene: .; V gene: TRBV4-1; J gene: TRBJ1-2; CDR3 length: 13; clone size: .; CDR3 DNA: TGCGCCAGCAGCCACAGTGGTGACTATGGCTACACCTTC; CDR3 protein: CASSHSGDYGYTF